This T cell receptor (beta chain) was profiled in a study of T cell repertoires in cytomegalovirus infection (dated by TCRdb to about 2019). Background on the whole study: Recently identified HLA-C-restricted CMV epitopes, whose presentation resists viral immunomodulation, were targeted by peptide stimulations together with well-studied HLA-B-restricted epitopes. The HLA type of each donor mattered for the analysis, because public TCR beta signatures pointed to carriage of CMV infection along with the matching HLA type.

Sequencing instrument: Illumina HiSeq 1500. Using fastp at Q25 and MiXCR, TCRdb reprocessed the public reads and kept productive beta chains. Merged by CDR3 protein, the rows form single entries marked with the most common genes and DNA. The sample table contains hundreds of thousands of distinct CDR3 sequences; only one count was recorded for 25% to 30% of them. Together, the top ten hold 20% of the sample. This specimen's treatment or condition label, interpreted: in vitro stimulation with specific CMV peptide epitopes to enrich CMV-specific T cells. This clonotype showed up just a few times. Its antigen target is currently unknown. No base-level quality is on record; no much larger clone is a single base apart. The CDR3 contains 15 residues, cysteine and phenylalanine counted. Only CDR3 DNA remains: 45 bases, in frame from the first base. For CDR1 and CDR2, the germline V gene (reference sequence) lists SEHNR and FQNEAQ. V loses 1 base at its end and J loses 5 bases; junction bases beyond the gene matches: 7.

The investigation overall reported the following: In both this cohort and an independent approximately 350-donor cohort, the cumulative frequency of public TCR beta family members distinguished carriers of CMV infection plus the relevant HLA type. The ex vivo response was dominated by HLA-C-restricted CMV-specific TCR beta clonotypes, which also provided the single most frequent clonotype in two of eight donors.

In this chain, TRBV7-9 is recombined with TRBJ1-1; TRBD1 aligns with 7 central bases. This sequence originates from a human donor in good health (CMV status not recorded). Some clones in this sample may be carry-over from other donors' samples. The specimen comprised cultured PBMCs, sampled from culture after CMV antigen stimulation. The DNA is as follows: TGTGCCAGCAGCTTAGAGACAGGGCCGCGGACTGAAGCTTTCTTT. This yields the protein CASSLETGPRTEAFF.